This T cell receptor beta chain came from a study of PD-L1 blockade in urothelial cancer (dated by TCRdb to about 2017). Looking at the study overall: Every patient began therapy around 2014 and was given atezolizumab 1,200 mg intravenously every 3 weeks. About 90% of the 29 patients were identified as males with urothelial cancer of bladder origin, and a prior smoking history was reported by 18 of 29 patients. An ECOG performance status of 0 or 1 was recorded for the patients, and 0 to 3 prior chemotherapy regimens had been received by the patients. Blood samples were analyzed at two time points: 3 weeks after treatment start (second dose) and 6 weeks after treatment start. A median of 141,255 T cells and 65,000 to 90,000 unique TCRs was obtained from blood samples, and a median clonality of around 0.08 was observed. Somatic, immune and clinical correlates of response to PD-L1 blockade with atezolizumab in urothelial cancer were the focus of an exploratory multi-omic analysis. Pretreatment tumor samples, along with matched peripheral blood serially collected before and after atezolizumab treatment, were subjected to TCR sequencing. Progression-free survival longer than 6 months counted as durable clinical benefit, and TCR features were additionally tested against both progression-free and overall survival. In the same patients who had TCR sequencing, pretreatment tumors also underwent whole exome sequencing and RNA sequencing. Roughly nine patients achieved durable clinical benefit and 15 to 20 did not. Pretreatment blood TCR-seq was available for about 27 patients, at least one posttreatment blood collection was obtained for about 24 patients, and tumor TCR-seq was available for about 24 patients.

Synthetic TCR analog templates were spiked into each PCR to estimate absolute template abundance from read counts. The immunoSEQ assay used bias-controlled V and J gene primers to amplify TCRbeta CDR3 regions from genomic DNA. Sequencing of rearranged TCRbeta segments was performed at approximately 20X coverage. The study's processing was this. Clustering was used to correct sequencing errors, and CDR3s were annotated against IMGT so that V, D and J genes could be assigned. Downstream analyses used only productive TCRbeta rearrangements, leaving out any out-of-frame or stop-codon sequences. To compute clonality, Shannon entropy was normalized by the log of the number of unique productive sequences and then subtracted from one. Clones differing between time points or between blood and tumor were identified using Fisher's exact test with Benjamini-Hochberg correction, with an adjusted p below 0.01 applied as the threshold. Entries here come from immuneACCESS through TCRdb and include only in-frame sequences with V and J called. Some clones fail to appear in such tables; in the studies checked, an unresolved V gene covers under half of the shortfall, and the cause of the remainder is unknown. V and J calls and clone size follow that table, whereas D and trimming were derived from the DNA. In all, the sample holds more than 80,000 clones, and more than 75% of those were seen once. The ten largest clones take up 9% to 9.5% of the sample.

What the authors observed across the whole study: A pretreatment peripheral blood TCR clonality below the median was linked to improved progression-free and overall survival. Among patients with durable benefit, tumor-associated TCR clones showed greater expansion in peripheral blood 3 weeks after treatment started (n ≈ 20, p = 0.022). Because the sample size was small (n of about 27) and many exploratory analyses were performed, the results are intended to be hypothesis-generating.

V gives up 5 bases and J gives up 4 bases, and the segment between their germline ends measures 8 bases. The CDR3 sequence holds 13 residues, the cysteine and phenylalanine included. The read is trimmed to its CDR3 DNA, 39 bases read in frame from base 1. For CDR1 and CDR2, the germline V gene lists MNHNS and SASEGT. A total of 25 to 30 patients with locally advanced or metastatic urothelial carcinoma, treated at Memorial Sloan Kettering on a trial protocol, made up the cohort. Peripheral blood mononuclear cells were collected pretreatment and during treatment, with between 1 and 8 total time points per patient. The Qiagen DNeasy Blood extraction kit was used to purify genomic DNA from total PBMCs and tumor samples. PBMCs were collected pretreatment and during treatment, and were isolated and stored as previously described. As for this clone: What antigen it recognizes has not been identified. It has no much larger one-base neighbor in the sample; base qualities were not kept.

The specimen was PBMCs, collected around atezolizumab (anti-PD-L1) treatment. The receptor chain draws on TRBV6-1 and TRBJ2-2, with TRBD2 as a weak D call on 6 bases. This sequence originates from a man aged 70 or older with urothelial cancer. The base sequence is TGTGCCAGCAGTTGGACTATCACCGGGGAGCTGTTTTTT. This is translated as CASSWTITGELFF.